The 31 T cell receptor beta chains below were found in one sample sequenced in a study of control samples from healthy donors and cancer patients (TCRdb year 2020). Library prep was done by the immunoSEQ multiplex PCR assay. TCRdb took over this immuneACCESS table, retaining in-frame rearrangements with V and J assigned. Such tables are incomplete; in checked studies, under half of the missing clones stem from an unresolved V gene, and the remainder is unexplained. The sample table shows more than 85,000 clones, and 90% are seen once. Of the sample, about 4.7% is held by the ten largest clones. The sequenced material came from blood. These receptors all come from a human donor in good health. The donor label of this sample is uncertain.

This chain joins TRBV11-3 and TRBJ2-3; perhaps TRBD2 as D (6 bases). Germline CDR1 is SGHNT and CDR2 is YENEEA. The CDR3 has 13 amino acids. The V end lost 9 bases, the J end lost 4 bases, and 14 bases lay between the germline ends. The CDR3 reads CASRGGRSDTQYF. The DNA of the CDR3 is TGTGCCAGTAGGGGAGGACGTTCAGATACGCAGTATTTT.

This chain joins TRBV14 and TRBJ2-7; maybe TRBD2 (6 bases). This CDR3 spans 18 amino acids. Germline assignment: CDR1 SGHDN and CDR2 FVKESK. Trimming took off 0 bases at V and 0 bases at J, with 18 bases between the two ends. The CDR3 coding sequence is TGTGCCAGCAGCCAAGACGGCAGGGAGGCAGCAAGCTCCTACGAGCAGTACTTC. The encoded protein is CASSQDGREAASSYEQYF.

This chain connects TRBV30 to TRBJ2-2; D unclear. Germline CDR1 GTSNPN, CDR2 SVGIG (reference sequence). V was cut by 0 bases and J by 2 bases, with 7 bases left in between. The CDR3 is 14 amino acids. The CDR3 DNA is TGTGCCTGGAGTGTATCGTTCAACACCGGGGAGCTGTTTTTT. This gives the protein CAWSVSFNTGELFF.

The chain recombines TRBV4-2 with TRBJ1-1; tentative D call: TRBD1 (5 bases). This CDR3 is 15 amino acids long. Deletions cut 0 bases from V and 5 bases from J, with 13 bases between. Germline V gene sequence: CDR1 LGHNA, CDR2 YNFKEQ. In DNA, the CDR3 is TGTGCCAGCAGCCAAGAGGGCAGGGAGGTAACTGAAGCTTTCTTT. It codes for CASSQEGREVTEAFF.

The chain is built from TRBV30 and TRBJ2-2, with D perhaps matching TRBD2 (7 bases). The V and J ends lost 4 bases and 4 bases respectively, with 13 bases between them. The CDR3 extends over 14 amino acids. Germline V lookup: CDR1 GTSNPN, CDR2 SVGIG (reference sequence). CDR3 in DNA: TGTGCCTGGACCTTCGGGGGGCCCACCGGGGAGCTGTTTTTT. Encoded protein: CAWTFGGPTGELFF.

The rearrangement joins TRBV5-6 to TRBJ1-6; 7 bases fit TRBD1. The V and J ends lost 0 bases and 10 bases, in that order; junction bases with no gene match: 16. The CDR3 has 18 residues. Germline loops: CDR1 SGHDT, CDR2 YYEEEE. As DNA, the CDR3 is TGTGCCAGCAGCTTGGGACAGGGTGCGGGCGGGTGGCAATCACCCCTCCACTTT. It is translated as CASSLGQGAGGWQSPLHF.

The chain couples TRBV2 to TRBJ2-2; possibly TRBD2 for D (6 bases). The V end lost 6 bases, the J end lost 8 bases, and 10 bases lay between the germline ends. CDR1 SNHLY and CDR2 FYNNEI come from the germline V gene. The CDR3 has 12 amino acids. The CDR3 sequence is CASSYGGGELFF. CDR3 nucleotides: TGTGCCAGCAGCTACGGGGGTGGGGAGCTGTTTTTT.

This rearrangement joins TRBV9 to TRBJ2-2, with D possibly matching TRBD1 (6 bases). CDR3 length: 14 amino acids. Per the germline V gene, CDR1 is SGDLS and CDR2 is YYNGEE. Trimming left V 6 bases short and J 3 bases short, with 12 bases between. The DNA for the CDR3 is TGTGCCAGCAAGGCAGGGGTTGACACCGGGGAGCTGTTTTTT. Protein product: CASKAGVDTGELFF.

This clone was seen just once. CDR3 sequence reads: CAAGGAVAYNEQFF. The DNA of the CDR3 is TGTGCCGCGGGGGGGGCCGTGGCCTACAATGAGCAGTTCTTC. This rearrangement joins TRBV6-5 to TRBJ2-1; the match to TRBD2 covers 9 bases. CDR1 is MNHEY, CDR2 SVGAGI, per germline. V was clipped by 11 bases and J by 2 bases; unmatched bases: 7. The CDR3 length is 14 residues.

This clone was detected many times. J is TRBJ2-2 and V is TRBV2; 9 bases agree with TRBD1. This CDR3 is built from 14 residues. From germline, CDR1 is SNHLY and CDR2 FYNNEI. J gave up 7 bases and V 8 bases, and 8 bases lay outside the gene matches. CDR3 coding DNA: TGTGCCAGCCGGGGACAGGGTAGGAACGGGGAGCTGTTTTTT. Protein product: CASRGQGRNGELFF.

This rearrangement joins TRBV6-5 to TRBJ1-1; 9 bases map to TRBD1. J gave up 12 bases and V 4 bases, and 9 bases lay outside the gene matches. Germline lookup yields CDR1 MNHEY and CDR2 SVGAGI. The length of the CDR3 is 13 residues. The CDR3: CASSLPGQGRTFF. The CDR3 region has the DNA TGTGCCAGCAGTTTACCGGGACAGGGAAGGACTTTCTTT.

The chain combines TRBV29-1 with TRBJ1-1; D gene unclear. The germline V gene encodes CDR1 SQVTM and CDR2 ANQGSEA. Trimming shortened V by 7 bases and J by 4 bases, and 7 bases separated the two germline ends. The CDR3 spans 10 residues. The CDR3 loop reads CSAESTEAFF. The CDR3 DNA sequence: TGCAGCGCAGAGTCCACTGAAGCTTTCTTT.

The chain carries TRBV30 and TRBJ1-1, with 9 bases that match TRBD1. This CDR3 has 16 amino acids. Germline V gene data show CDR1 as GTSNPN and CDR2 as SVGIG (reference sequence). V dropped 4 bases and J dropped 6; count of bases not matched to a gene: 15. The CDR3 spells CAWKPGQGMYVPEAFF. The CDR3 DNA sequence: TGTGCCTGGAAGCCGGGACAGGGAATGTATGTCCCTGAAGCTTTCTTT.

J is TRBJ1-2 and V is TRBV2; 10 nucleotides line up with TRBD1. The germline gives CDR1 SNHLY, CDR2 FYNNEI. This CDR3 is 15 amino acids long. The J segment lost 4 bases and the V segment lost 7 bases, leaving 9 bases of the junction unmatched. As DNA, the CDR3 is TGTGCCAGCAAGGCCCGGGACAGGGGAGGCTATGGCTACACCTTC. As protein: CASKARDRGGYGYTF. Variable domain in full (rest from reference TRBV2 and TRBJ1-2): EPEVTQTPSHQVTQMGQEVILRCVPISNHLYFYWYRQILGQKVEFLVSFYNNEISEKSEIFDDQFSVERPDGSNFTLKIRSTKLEDSAMYFCASKARDRGGYGYTFGSGTRLTVV.

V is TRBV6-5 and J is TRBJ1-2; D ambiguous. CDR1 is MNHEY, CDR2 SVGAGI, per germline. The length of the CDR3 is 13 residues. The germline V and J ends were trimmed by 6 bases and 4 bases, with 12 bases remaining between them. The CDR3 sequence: CASSQFGGYGYTF. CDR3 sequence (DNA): TGTGCCAGCAGCCAATTCGGTGGCTATGGCTACACCTTC.

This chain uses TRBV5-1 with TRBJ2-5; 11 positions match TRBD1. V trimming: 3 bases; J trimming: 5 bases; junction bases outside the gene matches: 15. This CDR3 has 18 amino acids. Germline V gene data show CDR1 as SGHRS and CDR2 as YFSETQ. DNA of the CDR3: TGCGCCAGCAGCTCCCTGATTTTGACCCGGGACAGGGGGGAGACCCAGTACTTC. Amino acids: CASSSLILTRDRGETQYF.

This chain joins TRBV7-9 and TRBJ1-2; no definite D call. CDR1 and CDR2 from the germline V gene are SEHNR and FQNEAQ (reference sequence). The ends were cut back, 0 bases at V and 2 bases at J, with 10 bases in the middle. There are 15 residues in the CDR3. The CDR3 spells CASSLAGPSNYGYTF. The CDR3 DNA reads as TGTGCCAGCAGCTTAGCCGGGCCTTCAAACTATGGCTACACCTTC.

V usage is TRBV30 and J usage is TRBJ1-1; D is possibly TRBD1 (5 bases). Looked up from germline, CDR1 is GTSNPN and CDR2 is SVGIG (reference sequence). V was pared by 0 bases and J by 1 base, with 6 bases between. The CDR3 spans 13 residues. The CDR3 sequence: CAWSVRGNTEAFF. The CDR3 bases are TGTGCCTGGAGTGTAAGGGGGAACACTGAAGCTTTCTTT.

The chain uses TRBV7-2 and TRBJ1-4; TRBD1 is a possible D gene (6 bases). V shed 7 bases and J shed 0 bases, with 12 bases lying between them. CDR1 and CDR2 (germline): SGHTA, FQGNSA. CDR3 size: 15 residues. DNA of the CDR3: TGTGCCAGCAAGGACAGCCCCGCAACTAATGAAAAACTGTTTTTT. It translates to CASKDSPATNEKLFF.

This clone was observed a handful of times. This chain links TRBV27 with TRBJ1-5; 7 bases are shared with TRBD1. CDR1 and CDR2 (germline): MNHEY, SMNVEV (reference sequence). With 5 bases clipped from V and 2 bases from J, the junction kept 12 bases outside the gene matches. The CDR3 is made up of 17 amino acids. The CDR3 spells CASSMTGPGIGNQPQHF. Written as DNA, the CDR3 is TGTGCCAGCAGTATGACAGGGCCGGGAATTGGCAATCAGCCCCAGCATTTT.

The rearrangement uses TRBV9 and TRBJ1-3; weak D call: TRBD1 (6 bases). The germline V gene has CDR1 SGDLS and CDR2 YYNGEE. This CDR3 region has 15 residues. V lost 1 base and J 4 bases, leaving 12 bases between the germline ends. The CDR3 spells CASSVLGGPGNTIYF. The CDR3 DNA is TGTGCCAGCAGCGTATTGGGGGGCCCAGGAAACACCATATATTTT.

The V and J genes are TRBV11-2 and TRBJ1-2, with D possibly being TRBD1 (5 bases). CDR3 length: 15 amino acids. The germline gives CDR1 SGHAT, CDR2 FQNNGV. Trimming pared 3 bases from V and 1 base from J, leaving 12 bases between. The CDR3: CASSLEAGLNYGYTF. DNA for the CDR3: TGTGCCAGCAGCTTGGAAGCGGGACTTAACTATGGCTACACCTTC. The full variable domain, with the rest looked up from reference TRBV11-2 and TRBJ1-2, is EAGVAQSPRYKIIEKRQSVAFWCNPISGHATLYWYQQILGQGPKLLIQFQNNGVVDDSQLPKDRFSAERLKGVDSTLKIQPAKLEDSAVYLCASSLEAGLNYGYTFGSGTRLTVV.

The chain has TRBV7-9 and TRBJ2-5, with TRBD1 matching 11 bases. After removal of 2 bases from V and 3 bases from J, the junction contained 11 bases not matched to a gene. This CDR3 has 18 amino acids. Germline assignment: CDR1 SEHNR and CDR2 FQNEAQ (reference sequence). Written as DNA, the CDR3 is TGTGCCAGCAGCTTATTCGCCACCGGGACAGGGGGAGAAGAGACCCAGTACTTC. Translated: CASSLFATGTGGEETQYF.

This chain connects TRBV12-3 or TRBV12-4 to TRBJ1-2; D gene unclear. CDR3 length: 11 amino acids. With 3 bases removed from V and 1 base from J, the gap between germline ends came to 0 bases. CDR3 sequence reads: CASSFNYGYTF. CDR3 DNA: TGTGCCAGCAGTTTTAACTATGGCTACACCTTC.

The CDR3 coding sequence is TGTGCCAGCAGCTTGCCCGTCGGTCAGGGGAACACTGAAGCTTTCTTT. Protein product: CASSLPVGQGNTEAFF. The chain carries TRBV5-4 and TRBJ1-1; D is perhaps TRBD1 (5 bases). The germline V and J ends were trimmed by 1 base and 1 base, with 14 bases remaining between them. The CDR3 length is 16 residues. The V gene's germline CDR1 is SGHNT and CDR2 YYREEE (reference sequence).

CDR3 residues: CATSRSGLAEETQYF. CDR3 nucleotides: TGTGCCACCAGCAGATCGGGACTAGCGGAAGAGACCCAGTACTTC. The rearrangement links TRBV15 to TRBJ2-5; 11 positions match TRBD2. The length of the CDR3 is 15 residues. CDR1 is LNHNV and CDR2 is YYDKDF in the germline V gene (reference sequence). Trimming took 2 bases from V and 3 from J; bases not matched to a gene: 2.

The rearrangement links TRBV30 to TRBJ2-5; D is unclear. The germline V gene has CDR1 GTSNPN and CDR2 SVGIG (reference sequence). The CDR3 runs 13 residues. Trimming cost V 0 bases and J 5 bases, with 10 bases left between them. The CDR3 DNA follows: TGTGCCTGGAGTGTCTTCTCCGGGGAGACCCAGTACTTC. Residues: CAWSVFSGETQYF.

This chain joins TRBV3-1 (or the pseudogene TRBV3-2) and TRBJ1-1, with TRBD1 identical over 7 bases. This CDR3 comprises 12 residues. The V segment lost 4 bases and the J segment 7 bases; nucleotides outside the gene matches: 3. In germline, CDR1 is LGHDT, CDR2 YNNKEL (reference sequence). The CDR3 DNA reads TGTGCCAGCAGCCCACAGGGGTTTGAAGCTTTCTTT. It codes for CASSPQGFEAFF.

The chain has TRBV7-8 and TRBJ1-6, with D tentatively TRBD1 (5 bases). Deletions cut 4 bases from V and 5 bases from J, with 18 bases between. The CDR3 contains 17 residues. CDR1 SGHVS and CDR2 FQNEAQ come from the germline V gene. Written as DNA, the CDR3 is TGTGCCAGCAGCTACCGCCCCCCGACAGTAAATAATTCACCCCTCCACTTT. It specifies CASSYRPPTVNNSPLHF.

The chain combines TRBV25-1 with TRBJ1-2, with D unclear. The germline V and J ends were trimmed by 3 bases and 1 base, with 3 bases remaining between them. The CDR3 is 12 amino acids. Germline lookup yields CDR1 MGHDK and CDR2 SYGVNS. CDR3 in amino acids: CASSEGNYGYTF. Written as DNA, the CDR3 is TGTGCCAGCAGTGAGGGTAACTATGGCTACACCTTC.

CDR3 region: CASSHSLTGQGGTYEQYF. The CDR3 DNA follows: TGCGCCAGCAGCCACTCCTTAACCGGACAAGGAGGGACCTACGAGCAGTACTTC. The chain is built from TRBV4-1 and TRBJ2-7; tentatively, D is TRBD2 (6 bases). Germline assignment: CDR1 MGHRA and CDR2 YSYEKL. V was clipped by 3 bases and J by 2 bases, with 23 bases between them. This CDR3 is 18 amino acids long.